These 16 T cell receptor beta chains originate from one sample sequenced in a study of cytomegalovirus exposure and HLA in healthy donors. Generated by immunoSEQ multiplex PCR, the TCRdb table keeps only in-frame clones and is missing some. The table includes almost 70,000 clones, roughly 95% detected once. Material: PBMCs. These receptor sequences come from a woman between 18 and 30 years old in good health and CMV-seropositive.

The V call is TRBV19, the J call TRBJ2-2, with a possible D match to TRBD2 (6 bases). The CDR3 has 15 residues. V was clipped by 1 base and J by 4 bases, with 10 bases between them. Germline V gene data show CDR1 as LNHDA and CDR2 as SQIVND (reference sequence). CDR3 bases: TGTGCCAGTAGTATAGGGGGGGAGCTCACCGGGGAGCTGTTTTTT. It is translated as CASSIGGELTGELFF.

The V call is TRBV9, the J call TRBJ1-2, with D possibly matching TRBD1 (6 bases). The germline V and J ends were trimmed by 0 bases and 8 bases, with 14 bases remaining between them. Germline CDR1 reads SGDLS; CDR2 reads YYNGEE. The CDR3 spans 14 residues. The CDR3, as DNA: TGTGCCAGCAGCGTAGGGGGGGGCGATCACGGCTACACCTTC. This codes for CASSVGGGDHGYTF.

This chain uses TRBV9 with TRBJ2-1; TRBD2 agrees at 7 bases. The CDR3 is made up of 14 amino acids. Trimming at V came to 0 bases and at J to 9 bases, leaving 6 bases not matched to a gene. Germline V lookup: CDR1 SGDLS, CDR2 YYNGEE. CDR3: CASSVGSLAVEQFF. For the CDR3, the DNA is TGTGCCAGCAGCGTAGGAAGTCTAGCGGTTGAGCAGTTCTTC. Using reference TRBV9 and TRBJ2-1 for the parts outside the CDR3, the full variable domain is DSGVTQTPKHLITATGQRVTLRCSPRSGDLSVYWYQQSLDQGLQFLIQYYNGEERAKGNILERFSAQQFPDLHSELNLSSLELGDSALYFCASSVGSLAVEQFFGPGTRLTVL.

The rearrangement joins TRBV27 to TRBJ2-6; D gene uncertain. Germline loops: CDR1 MNHEY, CDR2 SMNVEV (reference sequence). CDR3 size: 15 residues. V gave up 7 bases and J gave up 0 bases, with 10 bases separating them. Written as DNA, the CDR3 is TGTGCCAGCACCTCTTCGGGCTCTGGGGCCAACGTCCTGACTTTC. This sequence encodes CASTSSGSGANVLTF.

The V gene is TRBV15, the J gene TRBJ2-1; D uncertain. Germline CDR1 and CDR2: LNHNV and YYDKDF (reference sequence). CDR3 size: 12 residues. Trimming shortened V by 0 bases and J by 6 bases, and 3 bases separated the two germline ends. In DNA form, the CDR3 reads TGTGCCACCAGCAGAGAGGCCAATGAGCAGTTCTTC. Amino acids: CATSREANEQFF.

This CDR3 reads CASSTGTGGTYEQYF. The DNA for the CDR3 is TGTGCCAGTAGTACCGGGACAGGGGGGACCTACGAGCAGTACTTC. The V gene is TRBV19, the J gene TRBJ2-7; 11 nucleotides agree with TRBD1. This CDR3 has 15 amino acids. After removal of 4 bases from V and 2 bases from J, the junction contained 4 bases not matched to a gene. Germline V gives CDR1 LNHDA, CDR2 SQIVND (reference sequence).

This clone was recorded once. This chain's CDR3 is CASSDPSGASYEQYF. The CDR3 nucleotides are TGTGCCAGCAGTGACCCGTCAGGGGCCTCCTACGAGCAGTACTTC. This chain joins TRBV2 and TRBJ2-7; a possible D gene is TRBD1 (6 bases). Germline CDR1 is SNHLY and CDR2 is FYNNEI. V was shortened by 3 bases and J by 0 bases, with 12 bases between the two germline ends. The CDR3 has 15 residues.

This sequence joins TRBV18 and TRBJ2-5, with TRBD2 identical over 9 bases. Trimming took 4 bases from V and 3 from J; bases not matched to a gene: 12. The CDR3 is 17 amino acids. Germline-derived CDR1 and CDR2 are KGHSH and LQKENI. The CDR3 coding sequence is TGTGCCAGCTCACAGAATTGGGGACTAGCACGGGAAGAGACCCAGTACTTC. Translated, it gives CASSQNWGLAREETQYF. Based on the CDR3 plus reference TRBV18 and TRBJ2-5, the full variable domain is NAGVMQNPRHLVRRRGQEARLRCSPMKGHSHVYWYRQLPEEGLKFMVYLQKENIIDESGMPKERFSAEFPKEGPSILRIQQVVRGDSAAYFCASSQNWGLAREETQYFGPGTRLLVL.

The sample holds a few counts of this clone. The chain joins TRBV10-3 to TRBJ2-1; 9 bases map to TRBD2. V lost 0 bases, J lost 9 bases, and 12 bases stayed unmatched. The CDR3 has 17 residues. Per germline, CDR1 ENHRY and CDR2 SYGVKD. The CDR3, as DNA: TGTGCCATCAGTGAGTCGAGTAGCGGGAGACCCATAGGTGAGCAGTTCTTC. Translating gives CAISESSSGRPIGEQFF.

In this sample, this clone turned up once. This chain joins TRBV4-3 and TRBJ1-2; tentative D call: TRBD1 (5 bases). The V end was cut by 1 base, the J end by 4 bases, with 22 bases between. This CDR3 is built from 18 residues. Germline CDR1 is LGHNA and CDR2 is YSLEER. The CDR3 DNA follows: TGCGCCAGCAGCCAAGCGTTAACGGTCCCAGGGTCGGGCTATGGCTACACCTTC. Translating gives CASSQALTVPGSGYGYTF.

The gene calls are TRBV29-1 and TRBJ1-2, with 11 bases matching TRBD1. The ends lost 7 bases at V and 8 bases at J; junction bases unmatched: 9. Per the germline V gene, CDR1 is SQVTM and CDR2 is ANQGSEA. This CDR3 contains 13 residues. CDR3 loop: CSGRDRGFGGYTF. In DNA form, the CDR3 reads TGCAGCGGGAGGGACAGGGGGTTCGGAGGCTACACCTTC.

The rearrangement joins TRBV10-3 to TRBJ2-3, with 8 bases matching TRBD1. Germline CDR1 is ENHRY and CDR2 is SYGVKD. J gave up 4 bases and V 4 bases, and 4 bases lay outside the gene matches. This CDR3 is built from 14 residues. CDR3 sequence: CAISGGTGPDTQYF. As DNA, the CDR3 is TGTGCCATCAGTGGGGGGACAGGACCAGATACGCAGTATTTT.

This clone appeared a single time. The V call is TRBV5-6, the J call TRBJ1-2; D is possibly TRBD1 (5 bases). Deletions cut 4 bases from V and 6 bases from J, with 22 bases between. The CDR3 sequence is 16 residues long. Germline lookup yields CDR1 SGHDT and CDR2 YYEEEE. In nucleotides, the CDR3 is TGTGCCAGCAGCAAGTTCAAGGGAGGGACGATTAATGGCTACACCTTC. This translates into CASSKFKGGTINGYTF.

The V call is TRBV19, the J call TRBJ1-2; D gene unclear. Germline V gene sequence: CDR1 LNHDA, CDR2 SQIVND (reference sequence). This CDR3 is built from 13 residues. V lost 7 bases and J lost 4, with 13 bases in between. CDR3 sequence: CASKPSPPYGYTF. The CDR3 bases are TGTGCCAGTAAGCCATCCCCGCCCTATGGCTACACCTTC.

The chain couples TRBV6-5 to TRBJ2-3; possible D gene TRBD2, 5 bases. Trimming stripped 7 bases from V and 3 bases from J, with 8 bases between. The CDR3 has 12 residues. Germline V gene sequence: CDR1 MNHEY, CDR2 SVGAGI. The CDR3 is CASKAGTDTQYF. DNA of the CDR3: TGTGCCAGCAAGGCGGGTACAGATACGCAGTATTTT.

The chain links TRBV7-9 to TRBJ2-1; TRBD2 aligns across 12 bases. The trim removed 2 bases at V and 8 bases at J, leaving 7 bases unmatched. This CDR3 contains 16 residues. Germline V CDR1 and CDR2: SEHNR, FQNEAQ (reference sequence). The CDR3 bases are TGTGCCAGCAGCTTACCCTCTCTAGCGGGAGGGGATGAGCAGTTCTTC. It encodes CASSLPSLAGGDEQFF. Full variable domain (missing parts from reference TRBV7-9 and TRBJ2-1): DTGVSQNPRHKITKRGQNVTFRCDPISEHNRLYWYRQTLGQGPEFLTYFQNEAQLEKSRLLSDRFSAERPKGSFSTLEIQRTEQGDSAMYLCASSLPSLAGGDEQFFGPGTRLTVL.